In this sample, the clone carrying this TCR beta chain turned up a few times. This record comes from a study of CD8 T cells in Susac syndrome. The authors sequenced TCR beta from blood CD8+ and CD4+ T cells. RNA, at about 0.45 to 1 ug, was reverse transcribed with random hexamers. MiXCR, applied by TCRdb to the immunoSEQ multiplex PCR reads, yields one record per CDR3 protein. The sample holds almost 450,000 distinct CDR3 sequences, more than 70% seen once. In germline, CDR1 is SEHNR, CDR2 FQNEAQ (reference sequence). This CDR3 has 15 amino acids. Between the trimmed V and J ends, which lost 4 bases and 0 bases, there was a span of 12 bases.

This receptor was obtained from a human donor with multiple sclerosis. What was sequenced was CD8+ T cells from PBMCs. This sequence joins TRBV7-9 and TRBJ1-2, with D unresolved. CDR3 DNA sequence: TGTGCCAGCAGCTCGCCCACAGAACCTAACTATGGCTACACCTTC. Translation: CASSSPTEPNYGYTF.